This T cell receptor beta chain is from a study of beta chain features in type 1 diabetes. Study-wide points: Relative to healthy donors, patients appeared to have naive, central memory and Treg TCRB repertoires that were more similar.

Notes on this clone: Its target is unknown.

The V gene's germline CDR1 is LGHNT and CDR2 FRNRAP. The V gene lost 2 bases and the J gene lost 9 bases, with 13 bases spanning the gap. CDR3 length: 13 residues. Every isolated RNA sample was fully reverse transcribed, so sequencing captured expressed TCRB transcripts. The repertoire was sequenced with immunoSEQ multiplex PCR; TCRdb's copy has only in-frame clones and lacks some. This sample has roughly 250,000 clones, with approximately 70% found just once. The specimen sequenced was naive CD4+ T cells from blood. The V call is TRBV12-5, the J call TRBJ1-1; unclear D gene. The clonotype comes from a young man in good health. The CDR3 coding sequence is TGTGCTAGTGGTTTGAGTGGCGGTCCGCAAGCTTTCTTT. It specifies CASGLSGGPQAFF. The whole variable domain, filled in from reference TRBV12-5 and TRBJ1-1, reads DARVTQTPRHKVTEMGQEVTMRCQPILGHNTVFWYRQTMMQGLELLAYFRNRAPLDDSGMPKDRFSAEMPDATLATLKIQPSEPRDSAVYFCASGLSGGPQAFFGQGTRLTVV.